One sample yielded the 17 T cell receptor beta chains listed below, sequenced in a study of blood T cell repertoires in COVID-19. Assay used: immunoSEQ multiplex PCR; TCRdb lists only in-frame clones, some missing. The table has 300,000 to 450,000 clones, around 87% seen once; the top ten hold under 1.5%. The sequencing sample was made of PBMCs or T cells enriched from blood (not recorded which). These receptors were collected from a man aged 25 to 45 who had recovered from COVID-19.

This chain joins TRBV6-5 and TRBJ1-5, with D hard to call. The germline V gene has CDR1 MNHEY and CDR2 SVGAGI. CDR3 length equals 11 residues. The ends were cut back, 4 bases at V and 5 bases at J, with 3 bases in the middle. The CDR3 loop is CASSLDQPQHF. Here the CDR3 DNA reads TGTGCCAGCAGTTTAGATCAGCCCCAGCATTTT.

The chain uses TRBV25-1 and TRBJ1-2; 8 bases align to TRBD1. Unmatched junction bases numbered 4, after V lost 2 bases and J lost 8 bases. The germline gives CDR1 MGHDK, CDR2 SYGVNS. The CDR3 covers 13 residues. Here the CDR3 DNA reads TGTGCCAGCAGTGAAAGGACAGGGCAGGGCTACACCTTC. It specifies CASSERTGQGYTF.

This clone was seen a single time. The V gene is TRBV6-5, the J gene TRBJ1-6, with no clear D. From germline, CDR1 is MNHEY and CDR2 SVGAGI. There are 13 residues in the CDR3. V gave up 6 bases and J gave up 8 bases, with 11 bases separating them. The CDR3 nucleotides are TGTGCCAGCAGACGAGTTATAGATTCACCCCTCCACTTT. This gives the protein CASRRVIDSPLHF.

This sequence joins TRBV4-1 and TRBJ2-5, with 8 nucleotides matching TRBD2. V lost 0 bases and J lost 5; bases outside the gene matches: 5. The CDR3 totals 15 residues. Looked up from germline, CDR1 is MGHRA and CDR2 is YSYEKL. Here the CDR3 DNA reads TGCGCCAGCAGCCAAGATCCCTCGGGGGGGGAGACCCAGTACTTC. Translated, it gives CASSQDPSGGETQYF.

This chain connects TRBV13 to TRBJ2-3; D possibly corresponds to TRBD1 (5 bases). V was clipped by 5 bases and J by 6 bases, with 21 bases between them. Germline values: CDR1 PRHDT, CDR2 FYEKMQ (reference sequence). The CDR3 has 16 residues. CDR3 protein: CASSPGRGIGLDTQYF. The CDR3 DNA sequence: TGTGCCAGCAGCCCAGGTAGGGGCATAGGTTTGGATACGCAGTATTTT.

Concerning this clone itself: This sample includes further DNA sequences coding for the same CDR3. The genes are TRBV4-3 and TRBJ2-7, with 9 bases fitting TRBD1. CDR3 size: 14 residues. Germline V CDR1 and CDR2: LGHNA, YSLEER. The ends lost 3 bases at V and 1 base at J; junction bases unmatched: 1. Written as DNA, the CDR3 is TGCGCCAGCAGCCACGGACAGGGGTCCTACGAGCAGTACTTC. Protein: CASSHGQGSYEQYF.

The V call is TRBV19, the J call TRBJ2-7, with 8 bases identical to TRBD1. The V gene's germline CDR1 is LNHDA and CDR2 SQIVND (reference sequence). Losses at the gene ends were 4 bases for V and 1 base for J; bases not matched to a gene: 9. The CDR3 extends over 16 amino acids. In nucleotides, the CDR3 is TGTGCCAGTAGTACCTATCACGGGACAGGATCCTACGAGCAGTACTTC. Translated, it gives CASSTYHGTGSYEQYF. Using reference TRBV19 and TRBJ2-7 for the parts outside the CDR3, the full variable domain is DGGITQSPKYLFRKEGQNVTLSCEQNLNHDAMYWYRQDPGQGLRLIYYSQIVNDFQKGDIAEGYSVSREKKESFPLTVTSAQKNPTAFYLCASSTYHGTGSYEQYFGPGTRLTVT.

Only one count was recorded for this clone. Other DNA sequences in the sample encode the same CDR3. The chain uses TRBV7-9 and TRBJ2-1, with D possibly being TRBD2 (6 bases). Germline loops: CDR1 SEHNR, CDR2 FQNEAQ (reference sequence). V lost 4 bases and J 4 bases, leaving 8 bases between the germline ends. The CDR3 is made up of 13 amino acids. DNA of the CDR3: TGTGCCAGCAGCTCGGGACTTTACAATGAGCAGTTCTTC. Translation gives CASSSGLYNEQFF.

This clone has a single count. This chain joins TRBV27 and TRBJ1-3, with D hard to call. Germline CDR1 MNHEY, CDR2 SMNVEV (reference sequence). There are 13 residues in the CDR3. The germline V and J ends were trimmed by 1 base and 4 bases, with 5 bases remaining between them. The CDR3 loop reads CASSLWAGNTIYF. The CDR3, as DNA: TGTGCCAGCAGTTTATGGGCAGGAAACACCATATATTTT.

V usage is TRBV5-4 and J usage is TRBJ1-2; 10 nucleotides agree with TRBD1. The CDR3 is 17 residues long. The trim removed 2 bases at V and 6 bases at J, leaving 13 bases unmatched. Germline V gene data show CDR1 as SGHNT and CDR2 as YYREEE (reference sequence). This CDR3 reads CASSFPGQGIKEDGYTF. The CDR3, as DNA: TGTGCCAGCAGCTTTCCGGGACAGGGGATAAAAGAGGATGGCTACACCTTC.

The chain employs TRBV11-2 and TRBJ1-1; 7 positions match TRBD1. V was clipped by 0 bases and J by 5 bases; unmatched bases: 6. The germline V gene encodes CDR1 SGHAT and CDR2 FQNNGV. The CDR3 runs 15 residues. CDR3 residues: CASSLDLGGLTEAFF. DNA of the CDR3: TGTGCCAGCAGCTTAGATCTAGGGGGCTTGACTGAAGCTTTCTTT.

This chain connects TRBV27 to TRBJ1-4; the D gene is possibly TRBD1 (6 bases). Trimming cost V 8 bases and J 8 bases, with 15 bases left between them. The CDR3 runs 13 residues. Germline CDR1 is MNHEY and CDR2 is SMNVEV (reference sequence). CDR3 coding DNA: TGTGCCAGCTCCGGGGGGGCTAGAGAAAAACTGTTTTTT. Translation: CASSGGAREKLFF.

DNA for the CDR3: TGTGCCAGCAGCGTAAAGTACAGGGGGACCACAGATACGCAGTATTTT. Protein: CASSVKYRGTTDTQYF. The chain recombines TRBV5-4 with TRBJ2-3, with TRBD1 matching 8 bases. This CDR3 is built from 16 residues. J lost 2 bases, V lost 4 bases, and 9 bases had no gene match. CDR1 SGHNT and CDR2 YYREEE come from the germline V gene (reference sequence).

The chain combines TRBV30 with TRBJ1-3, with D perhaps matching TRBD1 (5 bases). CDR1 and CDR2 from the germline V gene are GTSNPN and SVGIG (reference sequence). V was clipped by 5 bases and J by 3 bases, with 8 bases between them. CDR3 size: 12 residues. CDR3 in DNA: TGTGCCTGGGACAGCAATGGAAACACCATATATTTT. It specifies CAWDSNGNTIYF.

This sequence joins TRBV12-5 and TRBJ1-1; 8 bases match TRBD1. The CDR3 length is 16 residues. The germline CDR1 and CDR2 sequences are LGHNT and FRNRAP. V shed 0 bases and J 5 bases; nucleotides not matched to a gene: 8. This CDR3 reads CASGLVNQGARTEAFF. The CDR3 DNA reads TGTGCTAGTGGTTTGGTGAACCAGGGGGCGAGAACTGAAGCTTTCTTT.

The CDR3 sequence is CASSYSGTGQGYTF. CDR3 DNA sequence: TGTGCCAGCAGTTACTCGGGGACAGGGCAGGGCTACACCTTC. This chain links TRBV6-5 with TRBJ1-2; 9 nucleotides line up with TRBD1. This CDR3 region has 14 residues. Germline V gene sequence: CDR1 MNHEY, CDR2 SVGAGI. Trimming at V came to 0 bases and at J to 8 bases, leaving 4 bases not matched to a gene.

DNA for the CDR3: TGTGCCAGCAGTTTACGGGGGTCTGAAAAACTGTTTTTT. This encodes CASSLRGSEKLFF. This chain links TRBV6-6 with TRBJ1-4; maybe TRBD1 (5 bases). The CDR3 sequence is 13 residues long. Germline CDR1 MNHNY, CDR2 SVGAGI (reference sequence). Between the trimmed V and J ends, which lost 4 bases and 7 bases, there was a span of 10 bases.